What follows are 6 T cell receptor beta chains derived from one specimen sequenced in a study of shared clonotypes between healthy human individuals. CD45RO negativity and positive selection for CCR7 defined naive CD8 cells, a population that excluded terminally differentiated effector memory CD45RA+ cells. The repertoire was sequenced with immunoSEQ multiplex PCR; TCRdb's copy has only in-frame clones and lacks some. The sample yields roughly 1,800,000 clones, about 95% seen once. The sequenced sample was naive CD8+ T cells sorted from blood. The receptors shown here come from a man between 18 and 35 years old in good health.

Points on this clone: At the DNA level, this CDR3 is encoded by other sequences in the same sample as well. The gene calls are TRBV7-9 and TRBJ1-6; D uncertain. V lost 0 bases and J lost 10, with 10 bases in between. Per the germline V gene, CDR1 is SEHNR and CDR2 is FQNEAQ (reference sequence). The CDR3 consists of 14 residues. This CDR3 reads CASSLAMGNSPLHF. CDR3 DNA: TGTGCCAGCAGCTTAGCCATGGGTAACTCACCCCTCCACTTT. Full variable domain (rest looked up from reference TRBV7-9 and TRBJ1-6): DTGVSQNPRHKITKRGQNVTFRCDPISEHNRLYWYRQTLGQGPEFLTYFQNEAQLEKSRLLSDRFSAERPKGSFSTLEIQRTEQGDSAMYLCASSLAMGNSPLHFGNGTRLTVT.

The sample holds one count of this clone. Other DNA sequences from this sample encode an identical CDR3 as well. The chain uses TRBV5-6 and TRBJ2-5, with D possibly matching TRBD1 (6 bases). With 0 bases removed from V and 7 bases from J, the gap between germline ends came to 10 bases. The CDR3 is 13 amino acids. CDR1 SGHDT and CDR2 YYEEEE come from the germline V gene. The CDR3 DNA is TGTGCCAGCAGCTTGGGGGGGCCCGGGACCCAGTACTTC. This translates into CASSLGGPGTQYF.

In its sample, this clone was seen once. V and J are TRBV5-5 and TRBJ2-5; 11 bases match TRBD1. CDR3 length: 18 amino acids. CDR1 and CDR2 (germline): SGHKS, YYEKEE (reference sequence). V shed 4 bases, J shed 5 bases, and the junction held 16 bases outside the gene matches. CDR3 sequence: CASSPGTGGPIFVETQYF. CDR3 in DNA: TGTGCCAGCAGCCCCGGGACAGGGGGTCCGATATTTGTTGAGACCCAGTACTTC.

This rearrangement joins TRBV14 to TRBJ1-2, with no clear D. The V and J ends lost 4 bases and 5 bases respectively, with 8 bases between them. The CDR3 is made up of 12 amino acids. Germline lookup yields CDR1 SGHDN and CDR2 FVKESK. CDR3 coding DNA: TGTGCCAGCAGCCCCGGTTATTATGGCTACACCTTC. It codes for CASSPGYYGYTF.

The chain employs TRBV4-3 and TRBJ2-7; 7 nucleotides line up with TRBD2. The CDR3 totals 15 residues. From germline, CDR1 is LGHNA and CDR2 YSLEER. V lost 1 base to trimming and J lost 4 bases; unmatched junction nucleotides: 7. The DNA for the CDR3 is TGCGCCAGCAGCCAAGTGGGAGGGCCGGTTTACGAGCAGTACTTC. It is translated as CASSQVGGPVYEQYF.

The table lists this clone with a count of one. The sample carries other DNA sequences with the same CDR3. This chain uses TRBV2 with TRBJ2-3, with 7 positions matching TRBD2. The V and J ends lost 10 bases and 2 bases, in that order; junction bases with no gene match: 6. The CDR3 totals 13 residues. CDR1 and CDR2 from the germline V gene are SNHLY and FYNNEI. The CDR3 is CATLAVNTDTQYF. In nucleotides, the CDR3 is TGTGCCACCCTAGCGGTGAACACAGATACGCAGTATTTT.